A selection of T cell receptor beta chains follows, all from one sample in a study of blood T cell repertoires in COVID-19. TCRdb's copy holds only in-frame clones and misses some; the assay was immunoSEQ multiplex PCR. Of 65,000 to 90,000 clones listed, 70% to 90% are singletons. Input material: peripheral blood. These receptors all come from an elderly man with COVID-19, enrolled during active disease. Each CDR3 is given with its conserved first and last residue. D genes are given only for firm matches. Clone sizes are given selectively: once, few, many, or a class where the clone is expanded.

len	abundance	v_gene	d_gene	j_gene	CDR3aa	CDR3nt
15	.	TRBV18	.	TRBJ1-1	CASSTGGGMNTEAFF	TGTGCCAGCTCAACCGGGGGGGGGATGAACACTGAAGCTTTCTTT
17	.	TRBV11-3	.	TRBJ2-1	CASSSRAGDLSYNEQFF	TGTGCCAGCAGCTCAAGGGCAGGGGACCTTTCCTACAATGAGCAGTTCTTC
16	.	TRBV4-1	.	TRBJ1-4	CASSRGGAGSSEKLFF	TGCGCCAGCAGCCGGGGAGGGGCCGGGTCGAGTGAAAAACTGTTTTTT
12	few	TRBV6-6	.	TRBJ1-3	CASHRIGNTIYF	TGTGCCAGCCACAGGATTGGAAACACCATATATTTT
16	.	TRBV7-8	.	TRBJ1-3	CASSRGSLISGNTIYF	TGTGCCAGCAGCCGAGGATCACTTATCTCTGGAAACACCATATATTTT
14	.	TRBV28	TRBD1	TRBJ1-2	CASSYSTGNYGYTF	TGTGCCAGCAGTTACTCGACAGGGAACTATGGCTACACCTTC
14	.	TRBV18	.	TRBJ1-3	CASSPQGQGNTIYF	TGTGCCAGCTCACCACAGGGGCAAGGAAACACCATATATTTT
15	.	TRBV5-1	TRBD1	TRBJ2-1	CASSLPGTGNNEQFF	TGCGCCAGCAGCTTGCCTGGGACAGGGAACAATGAGCAGTTCTTC
17	once	TRBV10-3	TRBD1	TRBJ1-6	CAISVTGGLTYNSPLHF	TGTGCCATCAGTGTAACAGGGGGTTTGACCTATAATTCACCCCTCCACTTT
13	.	TRBV10-3	.	TRBJ1-1	CAFRSAGDTEAFF	TGTGCCTTCAGGAGTGCAGGGGACACTGAAGCTTTCTTT
15	.	TRBV28	.	TRBJ1-5	CASSFSQGANQPQHF	TGTGCCAGCAGTTTCTCGCAGGGCGCCAATCAGCCCCAGCATTTT
15	.	TRBV19	.	TRBJ1-3	CASKVLGGGRNTIYF	TGTGCCAGTAAAGTTCTCGGCGGGGGGCGAAACACCATATATTTT
12	.	TRBV20-1	.	TRBJ1-1	CSASGGGTEAFF	TGCAGTGCTAGTGGGGGGGGCACTGAAGCTTTCTTT
16	.	TRBV9	.	TRBJ2-5	CASSVRVGGTGETQYF	TGTGCCAGCAGCGTACGGGTAGGGGGTACAGGAGAGACCCAGTACTTC
14	.	TRBV5-4	TRBD1	TRBJ1-2	CASSPGQANYGYTF	TGTGCCAGCAGCCCGGGACAGGCTAACTATGGCTACACCTTC
15	.	TRBV3-1/TRBV3-2	TRBD1	TRBJ1-1	CASSPGQGANTEAFF	TGTGCCAGCAGCCCCGGACAGGGGGCGAACACTGAAGCTTTCTTT
15	.	TRBV18	.	TRBJ1-1	CASSPTDSANTEAFF	TGTGCCAGCTCACCTACTGACAGTGCTAACACTGAAGCTTTCTTT
14	.	TRBV18	.	TRBJ1-4	CASSLRAGNEKLFF	TGTGCCAGCTCACTGAGGGCCGGGAATGAAAAACTGTTTTTT
17	.	TRBV5-4	.	TRBJ1-1	CASSGRGTITLNTEAFF	TGTGCCAGCAGTGGGAGGGGGACAATTACCTTGAACACTGAAGCTTTCTTT
16	.	TRBV2	.	TRBJ1-5	CASSYRTVGGNQPQHF	TGTGCCAGCAGTTACAGGACAGTCGGTGGGAATCAGCCCCAGCATTTT
14	.	TRBV11-2	.	TRBJ1-2	CASSRGLGDYGYTF	TGTGCCAGCAGCCGCGGACTTGGGGACTATGGCTACACCTTC
13	.	TRBV12-5	.	TRBJ2-3	CASGLVRGDTQYF	TGTGCTAGTGGTTTGGTCCGGGGAGATACGCAGTATTTT
16	.	TRBV28	.	TRBJ1-4	CASGQPLAGANEKLFF	TGTGCCAGCGGGCAACCTTTGGCGGGAGCTAATGAAAAACTGTTTTTT
15	.	TRBV5-1	.	TRBJ1-1	CASSLGNTAMTEAFF	TGCGCCAGCAGCTTGGGGAACACAGCAATGACTGAAGCTTTCTTT
16	.	TRBV7-2	TRBD1	TRBJ1-6	CASSLTGSSYNSPLHF	TGTGCCAGCAGCCTGACAGGGAGCTCCTATAATTCACCCCTCCACTTT
16	.	TRBV7-9	TRBD1	TRBJ2-7	CASSYWTGGTLDEQYF	TGTGCCAGCAGCTACTGGACAGGGGGGACCCTAGACGAGCAGTACTTC
12	.	TRBV28	.	TRBJ1-1	CASSSTTQVAFF	TGTGCCAGCAGTTCAACCACTCAAGTGGCTTTCTTT
14	.	TRBV5-4	.	TRBJ2-1	CASSLGGQDNEQFF	TGTGCCAGCAGCTTGGGGGGCCAGGACAATGAGCAGTTCTTC
15	.	TRBV5-1	TRBD2	TRBJ2-5	CASRPRGGEEETQYF	TGCGCCAGCAGACCCCGGGGGGGCGAAGAAGAGACCCAGTACTTC
16	few	TRBV7-8	.	TRBJ1-2	CASSLAGANSNYGYTF	TGTGCCAGCAGCTTAGCAGGGGCAAACTCAAACTATGGCTACACCTTC
15	.	TRBV19	.	TRBJ1-3	CASSITGSSGNTIYF	TGTGCCAGTAGTATAACAGGGAGCTCTGGAAACACCATATATTTT
15	.	TRBV9	TRBD1	TRBJ1-2	CASSGGQGWVSGYTF	TGTGCCAGCAGCGGGGGACAGGGGTGGGTTAGTGGCTACACCTTC
16	.	TRBV11-1	.	TRBJ2-7	CASSLREGLRYYEQYF	TGTGCCAGCAGCTTACGGGAAGGGCTCCGATATTACGAGCAGTACTTC
15	.	TRBV11-2	TRBD1	TRBJ2-5	CASSAGQGARGTQYF	TGTGCCAGCAGCGCCGGGCAGGGGGCGCGGGGGACCCAGTACTTC
15	.	TRBV5-4	TRBD1	TRBJ2-3	CASSLPGQEGDTQYF	TGTGCCAGCAGTTTGCCGGGACAGGAAGGAGATACGCAGTATTTT
15	.	TRBV28	.	TRBJ1-1	CASSPLTGLNTEAFF	TGTGCCAGCAGTCCACTGACAGGATTGAACACTGAAGCTTTCTTT